This T cell receptor beta chain was retrieved from a study of PD-L1 blockade in urothelial cancer. This clone appeared a few times. The data were produced by immunoSEQ multiplex PCR, yet TCRdb's version contains in-frame clones alone and is incomplete. The sample yields tens of thousands of clones, approximately 80% seen once. The CDR3 consists of 14 residues. Germline V gives CDR1 SGHRS, CDR2 YFSETQ. V gave up 4 bases and J gave up 2 bases, with 12 bases separating them. Sequenced material: PBMCs, taken around atezolizumab (anti-PD-L1) treatment. J is TRBJ2-5 and V is TRBV5-1; D may be TRBD1 (6 bases). This TCR came from a man between 65 and 79 years old with urothelial cancer. The CDR3 coding sequence is TGCGCCAGCAGCCCTACAGGGCCGCAAGAGACCCAGTACTTC. This codes for CASSPTGPQETQYF.